This T cell receptor (beta chain) was captured by sequencing in a study of CD8 T cells in Susac syndrome. The study sequenced TCR beta in blood CD8+ and CD4+ T cells. TEMRA cells were FACS-enriched, with CD8+ and CD4+ T cells isolated negatively. Reverse transcription used about 0.45 to 1 ug RNA and random hexamers. Amplification of TCR beta CDR3 across 54 Vbeta and 13 Jbeta was performed with immunoSEQ multiplex PCR. MiXCR was run by TCRdb on the immunoSEQ multiplex PCR reads, yielding one entry per CDR3 protein. The table records more than 55,000 distinct CDR3 sequences, over 95% of them present only once. Findings of the study overall: The authors acknowledged that the study's TCR sequencing and HLA analysis involved relatively few individuals.

The CDR3 extends over 15 amino acids. Trimming pared 0 bases from V and 3 bases from J, leaving 12 bases between. CDR1 is SQVTM and CDR2 is ANQGSEA in the germline V gene. Concerning this clonotype: No antigen is known for it.

This TCR was sampled from a human donor with multiple sclerosis. The V gene is TRBV29-1, the J gene TRBJ2-1; tentative D call: TRBD2 (7 bases). The sequencing input was CD4+ T cells from PBMCs. The CDR3 region has the DNA TGCAGCGTTGAAGACACGCGGGGGCACTACAATGAGCAGTTCTTC. Amino acids: CSVEDTRGHYNEQFF.